This entry concerns a single T cell receptor (beta chain). Profiled with immunoSEQ multiplex PCR; TCRdb holds only in-frame clones, not every one. The sample lists about 690,000 clones; roughly 91% were seen once. The V gene's germline CDR1 is MNHEY and CDR2 SMNVEV (reference sequence). The CDR3 extends over 14 amino acids. Losses at the gene ends were 1 base for V and 6 bases for J; bases not matched to a gene: 5. The record originates from a study of shared clonotypes between healthy human individuals. The sample consisted of memory CD8+ T cells from PBMCs. Subset here: CD45RO+ cells pooled with CCR7-negative TemRA cells. This receptor was obtained from a man younger than 30 in good health. Some clones in this sample may be carry-over from other donors' samples. This sequence joins TRBV27 and TRBJ1-2; 7 bases map to TRBD1. CDR3 sequence reads: CASSLFPGGNGYTF. CDR3 in DNA: TGTGCCAGCAGTTTATTCCCAGGGGGGAATGGCTACACCTTC.